This T cell receptor beta chain emerged from a study of T cells in Graves' hyperthyroidism and ophthalmopathy. Calling Graves' hyperthyroidism stable meant ophthalmopathy did not progress within 18 months. The investigators amplified TCR beta CDR3 regions from RNA transcripts. First-round RT-PCR of the TCR CDR3 relied on the HTBI primer set. TCRdb reprocessed the multiplex PCR reads via MiXCR and lists one record per CDR3 protein. The top ten clones hold around 6.6% of a sample with about 590,000 distinct CDR3 sequences, less than 20% of them seen once. V shed 6 bases and J shed 5 bases, with 11 bases lying between them. Germline CDR1 reads MNHEY; CDR2 reads SMNVEV (reference sequence). The CDR3 has 13 amino acids. This clonotype was seen a handful of times. The antigen is unknown. Whole-study results and caveats: Most thyroid clonotypes that were expanded above 0.001 also turned up in blood.

The TCR was taken from a woman aged 25 to 39 with Graves' hyperthyroidism. V and J are TRBV27 and TRBJ1-5, with D uncertain. Sequenced material: blood. The CDR3 loop reads CASSLTSHQPQHF. In nucleotides, the CDR3 is TGTGCCAGCAGCCTAACCAGCCATCAGCCCCAGCATTTT.